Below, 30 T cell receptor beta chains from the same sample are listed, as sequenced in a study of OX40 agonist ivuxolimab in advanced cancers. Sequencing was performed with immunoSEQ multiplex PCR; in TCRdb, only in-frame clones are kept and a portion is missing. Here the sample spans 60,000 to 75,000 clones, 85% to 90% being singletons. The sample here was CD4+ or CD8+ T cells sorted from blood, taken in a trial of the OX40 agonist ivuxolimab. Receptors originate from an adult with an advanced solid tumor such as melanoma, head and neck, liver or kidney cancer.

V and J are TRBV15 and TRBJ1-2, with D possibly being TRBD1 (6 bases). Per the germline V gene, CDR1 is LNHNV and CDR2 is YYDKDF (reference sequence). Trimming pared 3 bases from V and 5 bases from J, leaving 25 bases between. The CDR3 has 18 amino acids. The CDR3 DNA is TGTGCCACCAGCAGGGAAGCCGCTGACAGGCCTGGGGGATATGGCTACACCTTC. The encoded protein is CATSREAADRPGGYGYTF.

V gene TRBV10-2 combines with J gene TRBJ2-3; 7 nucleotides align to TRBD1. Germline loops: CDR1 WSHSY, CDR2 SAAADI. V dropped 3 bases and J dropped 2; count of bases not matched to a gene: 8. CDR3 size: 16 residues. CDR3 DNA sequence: TGCGCCAGCAGTGAAACAGGGGCCATAAACACAGATACGCAGTATTTT. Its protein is CASSETGAINTDTQYF.

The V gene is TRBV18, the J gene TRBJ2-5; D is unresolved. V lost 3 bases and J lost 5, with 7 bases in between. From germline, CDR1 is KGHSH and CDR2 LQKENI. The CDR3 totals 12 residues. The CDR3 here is CASSPALETQYF. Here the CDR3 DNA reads TGTGCCAGCTCACCGGCGTTGGAGACCCAGTACTTC.

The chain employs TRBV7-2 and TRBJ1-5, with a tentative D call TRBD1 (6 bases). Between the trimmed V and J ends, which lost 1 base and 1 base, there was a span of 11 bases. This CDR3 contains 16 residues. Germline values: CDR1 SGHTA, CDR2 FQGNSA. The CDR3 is CASSLGGGRSNQPQHF. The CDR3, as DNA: TGTGCCAGCAGCTTAGGGGGGGGCCGGAGCAATCAGCCCCAGCATTTT.

The CDR3 sequence is CASSITGGQTEAFF. CDR3 nucleotides: TGTGCCAGTAGTATAACCGGGGGGCAAACTGAAGCTTTCTTT. This sequence joins TRBV19 and TRBJ1-1; D is perhaps TRBD1 (6 bases). This CDR3 comprises 14 residues. Germline V gene lookup returns CDR1 LNHDA and CDR2 SQIVND (reference sequence). V shed 2 bases and J shed 5 bases, with 12 bases lying between them.

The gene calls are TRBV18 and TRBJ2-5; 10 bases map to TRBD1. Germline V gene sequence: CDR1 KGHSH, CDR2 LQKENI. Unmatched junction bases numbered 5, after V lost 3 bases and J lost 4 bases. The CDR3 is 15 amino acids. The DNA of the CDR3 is TGTGCCAGCTCACCCCGACAGGGGGCCGGAGAGACCCAGTACTTC. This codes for CASSPRQGAGETQYF.

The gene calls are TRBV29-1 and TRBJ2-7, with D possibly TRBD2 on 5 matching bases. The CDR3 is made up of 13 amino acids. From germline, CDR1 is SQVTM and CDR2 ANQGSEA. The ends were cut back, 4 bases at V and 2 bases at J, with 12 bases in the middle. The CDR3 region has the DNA TGCAGCGTTGGCAGGACGGGGACCTACGAGCAGTACTTC. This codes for CSVGRTGTYEQYF.

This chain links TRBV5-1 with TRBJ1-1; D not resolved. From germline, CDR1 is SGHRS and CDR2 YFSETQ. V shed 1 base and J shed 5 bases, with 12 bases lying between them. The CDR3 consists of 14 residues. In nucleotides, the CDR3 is TGCGCCAGCAGCTTGACGCCTCTAAATACTGAAGCTTTCTTT. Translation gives CASSLTPLNTEAFF.

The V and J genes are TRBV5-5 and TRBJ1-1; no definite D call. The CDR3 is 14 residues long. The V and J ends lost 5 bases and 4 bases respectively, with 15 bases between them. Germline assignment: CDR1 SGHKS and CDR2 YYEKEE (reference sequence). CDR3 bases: TGTGCCAGCAGTTTTGACGGGTTCTTCACTGAAGCTTTCTTT. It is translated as CASSFDGFFTEAFF.

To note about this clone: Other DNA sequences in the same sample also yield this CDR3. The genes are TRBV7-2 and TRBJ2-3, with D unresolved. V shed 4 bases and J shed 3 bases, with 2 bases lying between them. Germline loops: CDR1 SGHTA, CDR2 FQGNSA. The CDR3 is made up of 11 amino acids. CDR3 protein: CASSSTDTQYF. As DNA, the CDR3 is TGTGCCAGCAGCTCTACAGATACGCAGTATTTT.

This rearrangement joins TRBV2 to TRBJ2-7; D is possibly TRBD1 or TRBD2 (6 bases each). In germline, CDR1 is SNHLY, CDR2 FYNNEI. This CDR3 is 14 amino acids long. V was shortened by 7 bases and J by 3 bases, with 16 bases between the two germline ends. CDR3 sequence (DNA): TGTGCCAGCATTTACGGGGGCGGCAGCTACGAGCAGTACTTC. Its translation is CASIYGGGSYEQYF.

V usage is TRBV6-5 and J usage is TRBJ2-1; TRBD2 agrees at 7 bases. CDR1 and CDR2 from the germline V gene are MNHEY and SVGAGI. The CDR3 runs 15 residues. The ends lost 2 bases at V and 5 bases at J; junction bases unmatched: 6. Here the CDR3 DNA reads TGTGCCAGCAGTTACCAGCGACTAGCCCACAATGAGCAGTTCTTC. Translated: CASSYQRLAHNEQFF.

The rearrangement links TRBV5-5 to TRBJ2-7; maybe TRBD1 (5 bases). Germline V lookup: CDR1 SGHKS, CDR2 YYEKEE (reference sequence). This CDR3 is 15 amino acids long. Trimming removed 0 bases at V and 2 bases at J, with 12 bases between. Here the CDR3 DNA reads TGTGCCAGCAGCTTGGCGAACGGACACACCTACGAGCAGTACTTC. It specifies CASSLANGHTYEQYF. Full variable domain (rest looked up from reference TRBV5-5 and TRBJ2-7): DAGVTQSPTHLIKTRGQQVTLRCSPISGHKSVSWYQQVLGQGPQFIFQYYEKEERGRGNFPDRFSARQFPNYSSELNVNALLLGDSALYLCASSLANGHTYEQYFGPGTRLTVT.

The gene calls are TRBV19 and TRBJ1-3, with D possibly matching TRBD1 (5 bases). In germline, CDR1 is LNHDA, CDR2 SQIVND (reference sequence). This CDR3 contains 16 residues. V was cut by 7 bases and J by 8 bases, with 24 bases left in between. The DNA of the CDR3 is TGTGCCAGTACCGACAATCCACAGCTCCGGGGCGACACCATATATTTT. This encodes CASTDNPQLRGDTIYF.

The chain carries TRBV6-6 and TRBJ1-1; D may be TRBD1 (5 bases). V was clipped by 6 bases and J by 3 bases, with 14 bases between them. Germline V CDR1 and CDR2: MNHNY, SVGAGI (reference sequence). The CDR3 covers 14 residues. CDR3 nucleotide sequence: TGTGCCAGCAGACCCCAGGACATTTACACTGAAGCTTTCTTT. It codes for CASRPQDIYTEAFF.

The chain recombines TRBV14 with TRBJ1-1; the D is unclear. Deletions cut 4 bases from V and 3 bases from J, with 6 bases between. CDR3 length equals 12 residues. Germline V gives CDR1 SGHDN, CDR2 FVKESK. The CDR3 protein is CASSLTYTEAFF. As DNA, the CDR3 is TGTGCCAGCAGCCTGACCTACACTGAAGCTTTCTTT.

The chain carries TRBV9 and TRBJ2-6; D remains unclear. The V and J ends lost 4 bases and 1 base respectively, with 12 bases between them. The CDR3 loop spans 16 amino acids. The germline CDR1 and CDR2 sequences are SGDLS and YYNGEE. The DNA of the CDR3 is TGTGCCAGCAGCCCCTACAGTGGGTCTGGGGCCAACGTCCTGACTTTC. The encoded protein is CASSPYSGSGANVLTF.

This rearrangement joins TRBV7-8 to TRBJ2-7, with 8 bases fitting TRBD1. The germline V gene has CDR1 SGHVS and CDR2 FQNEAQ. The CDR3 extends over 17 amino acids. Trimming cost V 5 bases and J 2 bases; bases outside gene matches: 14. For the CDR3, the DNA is TGTGCCAGCAGCCTGCGCCTGTCCGGGACAGGAACCTACGAGCAGTACTTC. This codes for CASSLRLSGTGTYEQYF.

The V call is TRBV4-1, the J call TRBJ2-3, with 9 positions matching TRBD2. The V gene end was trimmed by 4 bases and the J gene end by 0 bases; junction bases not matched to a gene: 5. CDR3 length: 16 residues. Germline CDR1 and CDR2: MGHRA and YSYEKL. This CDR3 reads CASSRGAGGSTDTQYF. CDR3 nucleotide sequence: TGCGCCAGCAGCCGCGGGGCGGGGGGGAGCACAGATACGCAGTATTTT.

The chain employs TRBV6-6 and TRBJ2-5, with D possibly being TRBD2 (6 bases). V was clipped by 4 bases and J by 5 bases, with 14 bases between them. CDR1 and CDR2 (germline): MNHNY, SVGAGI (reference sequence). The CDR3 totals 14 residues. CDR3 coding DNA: TGTGCCAGCAGTTGGGCGGGGACGGAGGAGACCCAGTACTTC. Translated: CASSWAGTEETQYF.

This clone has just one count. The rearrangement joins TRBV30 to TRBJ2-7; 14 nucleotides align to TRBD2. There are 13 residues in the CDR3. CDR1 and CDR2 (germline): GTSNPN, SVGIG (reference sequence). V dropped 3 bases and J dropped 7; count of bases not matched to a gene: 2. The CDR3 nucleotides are TGTGCCTGGAGGACTAGCGGGAGGGATGAGCAGTACTTC. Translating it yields CAWRTSGRDEQYF.

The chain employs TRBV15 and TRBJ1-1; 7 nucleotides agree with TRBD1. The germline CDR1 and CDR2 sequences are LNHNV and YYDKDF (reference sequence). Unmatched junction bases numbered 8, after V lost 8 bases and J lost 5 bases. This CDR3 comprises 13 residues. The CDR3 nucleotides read TGTGCCACCTCGACAGGGTTTAGTACTGAAGCTTTCTTT. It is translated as CATSTGFSTEAFF. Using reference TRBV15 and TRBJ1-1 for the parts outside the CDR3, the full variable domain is DAMVIQNPRYQVTQFGKPVTLSCSQTLNHNVMYWYQQKSSQAPKLLFHYYDKDFNNEADTPDNFQSRRPNTSFCFLDIRSPGLGDTAMYLCATSTGFSTEAFFGQGTRLTVV.

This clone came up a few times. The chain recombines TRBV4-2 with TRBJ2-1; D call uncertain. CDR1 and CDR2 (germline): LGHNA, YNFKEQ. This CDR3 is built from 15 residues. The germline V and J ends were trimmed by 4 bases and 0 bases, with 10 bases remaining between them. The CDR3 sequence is CASSPDITSYNEQFF. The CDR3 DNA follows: TGTGCCAGCAGCCCCGACATTACCTCCTACAATGAGCAGTTCTTC.

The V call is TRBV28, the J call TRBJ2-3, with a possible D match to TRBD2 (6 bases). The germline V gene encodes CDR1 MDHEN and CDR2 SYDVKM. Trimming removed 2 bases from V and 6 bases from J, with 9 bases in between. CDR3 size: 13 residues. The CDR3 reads CASSLGTWDTQYF. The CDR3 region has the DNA TGTGCCAGCAGTTTAGGGACTTGGGATACGCAGTATTTT.

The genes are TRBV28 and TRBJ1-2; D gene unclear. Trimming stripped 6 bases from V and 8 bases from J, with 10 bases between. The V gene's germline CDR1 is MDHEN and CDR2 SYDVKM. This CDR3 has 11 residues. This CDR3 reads CASRGAGGYTF. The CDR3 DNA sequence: TGTGCCAGCAGGGGAGCGGGGGGCTACACCTTC.

The CDR3 DNA is TGCGCCAGCAGCTTGGGCGGAGGGGTGAACACTGAAGCTTTCTTT. Protein: CASSLGGGVNTEAFF. The rearrangement links TRBV5-1 to TRBJ1-1; TRBD1 might be the D (5 bases). Germline V gene data show CDR1 as SGHRS and CDR2 as YFSETQ. V lost 0 bases, J lost 0 bases, and 9 bases lay in between. The CDR3 runs to 15 residues.

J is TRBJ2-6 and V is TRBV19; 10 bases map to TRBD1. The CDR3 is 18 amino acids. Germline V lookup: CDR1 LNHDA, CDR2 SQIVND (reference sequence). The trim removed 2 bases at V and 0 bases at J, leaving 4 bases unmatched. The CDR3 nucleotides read TGTGCCAGTAGTATACGACAGGGGGCGGTCTCTGGGGCCAACGTCCTGACTTTC. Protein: CASSIRQGAVSGANVLTF.

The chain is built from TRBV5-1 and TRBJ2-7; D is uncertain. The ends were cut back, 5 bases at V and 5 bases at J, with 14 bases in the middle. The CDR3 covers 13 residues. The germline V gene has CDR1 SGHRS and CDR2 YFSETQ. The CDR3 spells CASRLDRVDEQYF. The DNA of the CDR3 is TGCGCCAGCAGACTCGACCGGGTGGACGAGCAGTACTTC.

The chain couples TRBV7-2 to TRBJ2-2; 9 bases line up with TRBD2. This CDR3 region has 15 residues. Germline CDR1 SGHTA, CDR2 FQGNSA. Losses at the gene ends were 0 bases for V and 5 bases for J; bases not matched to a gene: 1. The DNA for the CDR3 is TGTGCCAGCAGCTTAGCCCTAGCGGGGACCGGGGAGCTGTTTTTT. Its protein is CASSLALAGTGELFF.

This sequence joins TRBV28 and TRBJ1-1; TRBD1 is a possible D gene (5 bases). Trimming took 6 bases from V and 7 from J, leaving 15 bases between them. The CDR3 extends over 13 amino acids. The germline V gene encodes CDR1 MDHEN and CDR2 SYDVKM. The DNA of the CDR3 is TGTGCCAGCAGCTCAAACTACAGGAATGAAGCTTTCTTT. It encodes CASSSNYRNEAFF.